These 11 T cell receptor beta chains were all obtained from the same sample, sequenced in a study of T cells in Graves' hyperthyroidism and ophthalmopathy. TCR beta CDR3 regions were amplified from RNA transcripts. HTBI primers were used for first-round RT-PCR of the TCR CDR3. TCRdb re-derived calls from the multiplex PCR reads in MiXCR, one entry per CDR3 protein. The sample has 750,000 to 900,000 distinct CDR3 sequences; about 38% are singletons. Sequenced input: blood. Source of these receptors: a man younger than 35 with Graves' hyperthyroidism.

This clonotype was found once. V is TRBV10-3 and J is TRBJ1-2, with 12 bases matching TRBD1. The trim removed 10 bases at V and 4 bases at J, leaving 7 bases unmatched. This CDR3 spans 14 amino acids. Germline V gene sequence: CDR1 ENHRY, CDR2 SYGVKD. In DNA, the CDR3 is TGTGCCACCGGGACAGGGGGCGATCGCTATGGCTACACCTTC. Its protein product is CATGTGGDRYGYTF.

In its sample, this clonotype was seen a few times. CDR3 residues: CASSYRRGVRNTIYF. The DNA for the CDR3 is TGTGCCAGCAGCTACCGGCGAGGTGTAAGAAACACCATATATTTT. The chain joins TRBV5-6 to TRBJ1-3; D is uncertain. The CDR3 covers 15 residues. CDR1 is SGHDT and CDR2 is YYEEEE in the germline V gene. V was clipped by 3 bases and J by 5 bases, with 15 bases between them. The complete variable domain, with remaining parts taken from reference TRBV5-6 and TRBJ1-3, reads DAGVTQSPTHLIKTRGQQVTLRCSPKSGHDTVSWYQQALGQGPQFIFQYYEEEERQRGNFPDRFSGHQFPNYSSELNVNALLLGDSALYLCASSYRRGVRNTIYFGEGSWLTVV.

The V call is TRBV29-1, the J call TRBJ1-1; the D gene is possibly TRBD1 (5 bases). The V end lost 8 bases, the J end lost 1 base, and 20 bases lay between the germline ends. Germline V gene sequence: CDR1 SQVTM, CDR2 ANQGSEA. This CDR3 comprises 15 residues. As DNA, the CDR3 is TGCAGCAGTTTCGAGCAGGGACCAAGGAACACTGAAGCTTTCTTT. Amino acid sequence: CSSFEQGPRNTEAFF.

The V call is TRBV12-3 or TRBV12-4, the J call TRBJ1-3; no clear D. With 4 bases removed from V and 2 bases from J, the gap between germline ends came to 12 bases. The CDR3 spans 15 residues. Here the CDR3 DNA reads TGTGCCAGCAGTTCAGACCAGCCTACTGGAAACACCATATATTTT. Protein product: CASSSDQPTGNTIYF.

The rearrangement joins TRBV3-1 to TRBJ2-7; 9 bases map to TRBD1. The CDR3 sequence is 16 residues long. Germline V CDR1 and CDR2: LGHDT, YNNKEL (reference sequence). With 5 bases clipped from V and 7 bases from J, the junction kept 15 bases outside the gene matches. The CDR3 DNA sequence: TGTGCCAGCAGCTTGGACAGGGGACGTAAGGCCGGGGAGCAGTACTTC. It yields the protein CASSLDRGRKAGEQYF.

V is TRBV7-2 and J is TRBJ1-4, with no clear D. Trimming took off 6 bases at V and 0 bases at J, with 8 bases between the two ends. Germline-derived CDR1 and CDR2 are SGHTA and FQGNSA. CDR3 length equals 14 residues. The CDR3 DNA follows: TGTGCCAGCAGTTGGAATCCAACTAATGAAAAACTGTTTTTT. It yields the protein CASSWNPTNEKLFF.

The rearrangement links TRBV14 to TRBJ1-1, with 8 nucleotides matching TRBD1. The germline V gene has CDR1 SGHDN and CDR2 FVKESK. The CDR3 is 14 amino acids. J was trimmed by 1 base and V by 10 bases; bases with no gene match: 8. The CDR3 DNA is TGTGCCAACCCAACAGGGGGATGGAACACTGAAGCTTTCTTT. It codes for CANPTGGWNTEAFF.

The J gene is TRBJ2-1, the V gene TRBV29-1; D is possibly TRBD1 (5 bases). The DNA matches TRBJ2-7 better at its end, which makes the J call doubtful. Germline CDR1 and CDR2: SQVTM and ANQGSEA. The CDR3 contains 12 residues. The CDR3 loop is CSTTGQDNEQYF. DNA of the CDR3: TGCAGCACGACCGGACAAGACAATGAGCAGTACTTC.

This clonotype was counted many times. The chain joins TRBV25-1 to TRBJ2-2; either TRBD1 or TRBD2 may fit D (5 bases each). Germline CDR1 is MGHDK and CDR2 is SYGVNS. V was clipped by 1 base and J by 4 bases, with 13 bases between them. The CDR3 is 16 residues long. The CDR3 sequence is CASSEFEGKGTGELFF. CDR3 nucleotides: TGTGCCAGCAGTGAATTTGAGGGGAAGGGCACCGGGGAGCTGTTTTTT. Combining the CDR3 with reference TRBV25-1 and TRBJ2-2 gives the whole variable domain EADIYQTPRYLVIGTGKKITLECSQTMGHDKMYWYQQDPGMELHLIHYSYGVNSTEKGDLSSESTVSRIRTEHFPLTLESARPSHTSQYLCASSEFEGKGTGELFFGEGSRLTVL.

This clonotype was counted a few times. The gene calls are TRBV4-3 and TRBJ1-5, with D perhaps TRBD1 (5 bases). Germline V gene data show CDR1 as LGHNA and CDR2 as YSLEER. The CDR3 covers 16 residues. V was trimmed by 1 base and J by 7 bases, leaving 17 bases between them. In DNA, the CDR3 is TGCGCCAGCAGCCAAGCCCGACAGAGGAGGGACCAGCCCCAGCATTTT. This codes for CASSQARQRRDQPQHF.

This chain connects TRBV29-1 to TRBJ2-7; 11 bases line up with TRBD2. Germline V gene lookup returns CDR1 SQVTM and CDR2 ANQGSEA. Losses at the gene ends were 8 bases for V and 2 bases for J; bases not matched to a gene: 8. The CDR3 sequence is 14 residues long. The CDR3 DNA is TGCAGCTTAGAGCCGGGACTAGCGGCCTACGAGCAGTACTTC. Protein product: CSLEPGLAAYEQYF.